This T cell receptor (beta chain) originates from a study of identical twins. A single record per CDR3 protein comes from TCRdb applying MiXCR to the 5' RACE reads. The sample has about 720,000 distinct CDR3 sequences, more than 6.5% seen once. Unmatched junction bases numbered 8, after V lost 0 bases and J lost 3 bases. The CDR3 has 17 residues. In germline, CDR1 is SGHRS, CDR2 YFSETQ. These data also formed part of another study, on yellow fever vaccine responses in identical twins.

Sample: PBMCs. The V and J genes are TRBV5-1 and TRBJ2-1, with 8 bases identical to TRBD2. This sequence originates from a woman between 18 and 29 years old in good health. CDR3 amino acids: CASSLASGLTYYNEQFF. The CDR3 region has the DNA TGCGCCAGCAGCTTGGCTAGCGGGCTAACCTACTACAATGAGCAGTTCTTC.